The T cell receptor (beta chain) described here comes from a study of T-cell reconstitution after alpha-beta-depleted transplantation in children. Losses at the gene ends were 3 bases for V and 4 bases for J; bases not matched to a gene: 7. In germline, CDR1 is SGHNT, CDR2 YYREEE (reference sequence). This CDR3 is built from 15 residues. A TCRbeta library incorporating unique molecular identifiers was prepared. TCRdb reprocessed the PCR reads with MiXCR, giving one entry per CDR3 protein. The sample holds roughly 610,000 distinct CDR3 sequences; roughly 10% are singletons and the top ten take roughly 4%. This clonotype was found a few times.

The gene calls are TRBV5-4 and TRBJ2-3, with 8 bases fitting TRBD2. This TCR was sampled from a human donor who donated a stem cell graft to a child with acute myeloid leukemia. The sequencing used PBMCs from the stem cell graft donor, collected from the stem cell graft. CDR3 nucleotide sequence: TGTGCCAGCAGCTCCCCCCGGACTAGCTCAGATACGCAGTATTTT. It is translated as CASSSPRTSSDTQYF.